The T cell receptor (beta chain) under discussion was sequenced for a study of CD8 T cells in ankylosing spondylitis. General study points: Disease-associated clones were reportedly significantly overrepresented in matched ankylosing spondylitis synovial fluid. A TCR beta motif of under ten highly homologous variants appeared characteristic of ankylosing spondylitis blood.

Trimming removed 0 bases from V and 4 bases from J; junction bases left unmatched: 1. This CDR3 has 15 residues. Germline V lookup: CDR1 MNHEY, CDR2 SVGAGI. Only a few counts were recorded for this clonotype. Its antigen is as yet unknown. For TCR beta, libraries came from quantitative 5'-RACE with molecular barcodes. TCRdb re-derived calls from the 5' RACE reads in MiXCR, one entry per CDR3 protein. The sample includes 350,000 to 450,000 distinct CDR3 sequences, 20% to 25% seen only once; the top ten take less than 15%. What was sequenced was blood, either unsorted or a sorted T cell fraction (not recorded which). The V gene is TRBV6-5, the J gene TRBJ2-3; 10 bases are a match to TRBD1. This TCR came from a male donor with ankylosing spondylitis or in good health (not recorded which). CDR3 sequence reads: CASSYSTGGPDTQYF. The CDR3 region has the DNA TGTGCCAGCAGTTACTCGACAGGGGGCCCAGATACGCAGTATTTT.